A single sample gave rise to the 16 T cell receptor beta chains below, sequenced in a study of multiple sclerosis patients with progressive multifocal leukoencephalopathy. Profiled with immunoSEQ multiplex PCR; TCRdb holds only in-frame clones, not every one. Altogether 26,000 or so clones are present, under 95% being singletons, with the ten largest covering 2% to 2.5%. The time point: about a year of natalizumab therapy. Here the sequenced sample was PBMCs, taken from a patient treated with natalizumab. The receptors shown here come from a man aged 30 to 39 with multiple sclerosis.

This CDR3 reads CASSSGDRSRETQYF. CDR3 nucleotides: TGTGCCAGCAGCTCCGGAGACCGTAGCAGGGAGACCCAGTACTTC. The V gene is TRBV7-9, the J gene TRBJ2-5; D is unclear. Germline CDR1 reads SEHNR; CDR2 reads FQNEAQ (reference sequence). V was trimmed by 4 bases and J by 5 bases, leaving 17 bases between them. The CDR3 runs 15 residues.

The chain carries TRBV30 and TRBJ1-2; 8 bases match TRBD1. V trimming: 4 bases; J trimming: 1 base; junction bases outside the gene matches: 8. Per the germline V gene, CDR1 is GTSNPN and CDR2 is SVGIG (reference sequence). This CDR3 has 15 residues. In DNA form, the CDR3 reads TGTGCCTGGACACCTACAGGGGGTTATAACTATGGCTACACCTTC. This codes for CAWTPTGGYNYGYTF.

V usage is TRBV19 and J usage is TRBJ1-5; D is uncertain. The CDR3 has 13 residues. Germline CDR1 is LNHDA and CDR2 is SQIVND (reference sequence). Trimming took 4 bases from V and 9 from J, leaving 13 bases between them. The CDR3 bases are TGTGCCAGTAGTACGAGCCGGGAGCGGCCCCAGCATTTT. This translates into CASSTSRERPQHF.

Here the CDR3 reads CASSPPRDNLNTEAFF. The CDR3 coding sequence is TGTGCCAGCAGCCCCCCCCGAGACAACCTGAACACTGAAGCTTTCTTT. The J gene is TRBJ1-1, the V gene TRBV13; D unresolved. Per the germline V gene, CDR1 is PRHDT and CDR2 is FYEKMQ (reference sequence). The length of the CDR3 is 16 residues. V shed 5 bases and J shed 0 bases, with 16 bases lying between them.

V and J are TRBV29-1 and TRBJ2-5, with 11 bases fitting TRBD2. Germline CDR1 reads SQVTM; CDR2 reads ANQGSEA. Unmatched junction bases numbered 9, after V lost 7 bases and J lost 2 bases. The CDR3 covers 15 residues. DNA for the CDR3: TGCAGCGCTCCCAGACTAGCGGGAACGCAAGAGACCCAGTACTTC. This encodes CSAPRLAGTQETQYF.

The V gene is TRBV12-5, the J gene TRBJ1-5, with unresolved D. The CDR3 extends over 17 amino acids. V was trimmed by 1 base and J by 1 base, leaving 14 bases between them. The germline CDR1 and CDR2 sequences are LGHNT and FRNRAP. The CDR3 spells CASGLARKGISNQPQHF. CDR3 nucleotide sequence: TGTGCTAGTGGTTTGGCCAGGAAAGGAATAAGCAATCAGCCCCAGCATTTT.

The J gene is TRBJ2-1, the V gene TRBV7-3, with TRBD1 matching over 12 bases. V lost 3 bases and J lost 9; bases outside the gene matches: 18. CDR3 size: 19 residues. Germline loops: CDR1 SGHTA, CDR2 FQGTGA. The CDR3 DNA follows: TGTGCCAGCAGCTTTTTTGGGCCAGCCCGGGACAGGGGGCGCGTTGAGCAGTTCTTC. This translates into CASSFFGPARDRGRVEQFF. Full variable domain (missing parts from reference TRBV7-3 and TRBJ2-1): GAGVSQTPSNKVTEKGKYVELRCDPISGHTALYWYRQSLGQGPEFLIYFQGTGAADDSGLPNDRFFAVRPEGSVSTLKIQRTERGDSAVYLCASSFFGPARDRGRVEQFFGPGTRLTVL.

The rearrangement links TRBV7-8 to TRBJ2-1; 11 bases are shared with TRBD2. V was clipped by 5 bases and J by 7 bases; unmatched bases: 4. CDR3 length equals 14 residues. From germline, CDR1 is SGHVS and CDR2 FQNEAQ. The CDR3 nucleotides are TGTGCCAGCAGCCGAGGACTAGCGGGTAATGAGCAGTTCTTC. This gives the protein CASSRGLAGNEQFF.

The chain has TRBV7-9 and TRBJ2-7; a possible D gene is TRBD1 (6 bases). The V gene's germline CDR1 is SEHNR and CDR2 FQNEAQ (reference sequence). V lost 4 bases and J lost 2, with 15 bases in between. The CDR3 runs 15 residues. The CDR3 spells CASSSRQERPYEQYF. The CDR3 coding sequence is TGTGCCAGCAGCTCCAGACAGGAACGACCCTACGAGCAGTACTTC.

The chain carries TRBV30 and TRBJ2-2; D is perhaps TRBD1 (6 bases). Deletions cut 1 base from V and 2 bases from J, with 17 bases between. Germline V gene sequence: CDR1 GTSNPN, CDR2 SVGIG (reference sequence). The CDR3 contains 17 residues. The CDR3: CAWSAGHLGPNTGELFF. CDR3 bases: TGTGCCTGGAGTGCGGGACATTTGGGGCCAAACACCGGGGAGCTGTTTTTT.

CDR3 DNA sequence: TGTGCCAGCAGCAAGTACCAAGAGACCCAGTACTTC. This gives the protein CASSKYQETQYF. V and J are TRBV5-8 and TRBJ2-5; no firm D call. The germline CDR1 and CDR2 sequences are SGHTS and YDEGEE. Trimming removed 4 bases from V and 0 bases from J, with 4 bases in between. This CDR3 is built from 12 residues.

The chain employs TRBV10-3 and TRBJ2-3; 8 bases are shared with TRBD2. CDR1 is ENHRY, CDR2 SYGVKD, per germline. The CDR3 spans 17 residues. The trim removed 4 bases at V and 1 base at J, leaving 10 bases unmatched. CDR3 sequence (DNA): TGTGCCATCAGTGGAAAAAGCGGGAGAGGGGGCACAGATACGCAGTATTTT. Translating gives CAISGKSGRGGTDTQYF.

This clone was seen once. The chain recombines TRBV19 with TRBJ2-7; D is uncertain. Germline CDR1 LNHDA, CDR2 SQIVND (reference sequence). The CDR3 contains 15 residues. Trimming took off 9 bases at V and 1 base at J, with 19 bases between the two ends. For the CDR3, the DNA is TGTGCCAGCCGACCGAAACACTCCAAGTCCTACGAGCAGTACTTC. This codes for CASRPKHSKSYEQYF.

The chain uses TRBV30 and TRBJ2-1; 11 positions agree with TRBD2. Germline V gives CDR1 GTSNPN, CDR2 SVGIG (reference sequence). This CDR3 region has 14 residues. Trimming at V came to 3 bases and at J to 6 bases, leaving 4 bases not matched to a gene. The CDR3 here is CAWSDGLAGNEQFF. In DNA, the CDR3 is TGTGCCTGGAGCGATGGACTAGCGGGCAATGAGCAGTTCTTC.

This chain joins TRBV29-1 and TRBJ2-5, with TRBD1 as a possible D gene (6 bases). Germline values: CDR1 SQVTM, CDR2 ANQGSEA. Trimming stripped 7 bases from V and 1 base from J, with 13 bases between. The CDR3 covers 13 residues. Here the CDR3 DNA reads TGCAGCGAAACAGGGTTTTCCCAAGAGACCCAGTACTTC. Translating gives CSETGFSQETQYF.

The genes are TRBV7-2 and TRBJ1-1; D perhaps matches TRBD1 (5 bases). Germline CDR1 and CDR2: SGHTA and FQGNSA. This CDR3 comprises 15 residues. The V and J ends lost 5 bases and 5 bases respectively, with 18 bases between them. The CDR3 sequence: CASSPVGFRGTEAFF. For the CDR3, the DNA is TGTGCCAGCAGCCCCGTGGGCTTTAGGGGAACTGAAGCTTTCTTT.